Listed below are T cell receptor beta chains from one sample, sequenced in a study of identical twins. TCRdb fed the 5' RACE reads into MiXCR, producing one record per CDR3 protein. This sample has fewer than 900,000 distinct CDR3 sequences, with 18% found just once. This sample was shared with a second study, whose subject was T cells expressing NK-cell markers.

The sample comprised PBMCs. Receptors were obtained from a woman aged 18-29 years in good health. Each CDR3 is given with its conserved first and last residue.

V,J,CDR3
TRBV7-9,TRBJ2-5,CASSKGWETQYF
TRBV4-3,TRBJ2-1,CASSQKGSSYNEQFF
TRBV14,TRBJ2-6,CASSQDTGRRTGANVLTF
TRBV24-1,TRBJ2-4,CATSQQGINIQYF
TRBV6-2/TRBV6-3,TRBJ2-1,CASSYWVGVGNEQFF
TRBV4-3,TRBJ2-7,CASSPRRASYEQYF
TRBV12-3/TRBV12-4,TRBJ2-3,CASSLNSLRTDTQYF
TRBV6-1,TRBJ1-5,CASRERKGVNQPQHF
TRBV3-1,TRBJ2-1,CASSQTTSGGAGEQFF
TRBV12-3/TRBV12-4,TRBJ1-1,CASSFSGATTEAFF
TRBV7-9,TRBJ1-2,CASSSTSDGWGYTF
TRBV3-1,TRBJ1-6,CASRSETGDSPLHF
TRBV3-1,TRBJ2-3,CASSPRQGFTDTQYF
TRBV19,TRBJ2-2,CASSPGPATGELFF
TRBV12-3/TRBV12-4,TRBJ2-1,CASSPQSGGAYNEQFF
TRBV12-3/TRBV12-4,TRBJ2-5,CASSPTGVETQYF
TRBV20-1,TRBJ1-5,CSARVPGVQPQHF
TRBV30,TRBJ2-3,CAWTSGTSTDTQYF
TRBV10-3,TRBJ1-1,CAISEKRTLNTEAFF
TRBV20-1,TRBJ1-6,CSATPRELGSPLHF
TRBV7-6,TRBJ2-2,CASSSGDLTGELFF
TRBV11-2,TRBJ1-6,CASSLSAGANSPLHF
TRBV29-1,TRBJ2-1,CSVPQGADEQFF
TRBV7-9,TRBJ2-1,CASSLAGTSFEQFF
TRBV10-3,TRBJ2-5,CAISGSRDGEETQYF
TRBV3-1,TRBJ2-7,CASSPGLAGTYEQYF
TRBV2,TRBJ2-7,CASRSTGSSYEQYF
TRBV6-1,TRBJ2-6,CASSHRGPNNSGANVLTF
TRBV12-3/TRBV12-4,TRBJ2-1,CASSFPSGRQGGWGNEQFF
TRBV7-9,TRBJ2-5,CASSLDWRGQETQYF
TRBV20-1,TRBJ2-3,CSANKLFRGSDTQYF